The next 8 T cell receptor beta chains were all read from a single sample in a study of CD8 T cells in Susac syndrome. Random hexamers were used to reverse transcribe an amount of roughly 0.5 to 1 ug RNA. Each CDR3 protein gets one entry after TCRdb re-called the immunoSEQ multiplex PCR reads with MiXCR. Counted here are under 95,000 distinct CDR3 sequences, around 94% occurring once; the ten biggest clones make up approximately 0.3%. Sequencing input: CD4+ T cells from PBMCs. These TCRs come from a human donor with Susac syndrome.

In this sample, this clonotype turned up once. The chain combines TRBV10-3 with TRBJ2-3; D is possibly TRBD1 (6 bases). The CDR3 loop spans 15 amino acids. Trimming removed 4 bases from V and 2 bases from J, with 13 bases in between. Germline V lookup: CDR1 ENHRY, CDR2 SYGVKD. CDR3 coding DNA: TGTGCCATCAGTGTGCAGGGGCCACCCACAGATACGCAGTATTTT. This translates into CAISVQGPPTDTQYF.

The V gene is TRBV6-4, the J gene TRBJ2-1; 15 bases are a match to TRBD2. Germline CDR1 MRHNA, CDR2 SNTAGT. CDR3 length: 15 amino acids. J lost 6 bases, V lost 6 bases, and 3 bases had no gene match. The CDR3 loop is CASRGLAGGANEQFF. The CDR3 nucleotides read TGTGCCAGCAGAGGACTAGCGGGGGGGGCCAATGAGCAGTTCTTC.

The chain joins TRBV28 to TRBJ2-3; unclear D gene. V dropped 4 bases and J dropped 5 bases, with 7 bases sitting between them. CDR1 is MDHEN, CDR2 SYDVKM, per germline. CDR3 length: 12 residues. The chain's CDR3 is CASSSYGDTQYF. The CDR3 nucleotides read TGTGCCAGCAGTTCATATGGAGATACGCAGTATTTT.

This sequence joins TRBV9 and TRBJ1-5; D remains unclear. V was cut by 0 bases and J by 7 bases, with 8 bases left in between. Germline CDR1 reads SGDLS; CDR2 reads YYNGEE. The CDR3 has 13 residues. CDR3 nucleotides: TGTGCCAGCAGCGTAGATCCCGACCAGCCCCAGCATTTT. Its protein product is CASSVDPDQPQHF.

This chain links TRBV25-1 with TRBJ2-3; D unclear. CDR1 MGHDK and CDR2 SYGVNS come from the germline V gene. Trimming removed 3 bases at V and 1 base at J, with 11 bases between. The CDR3 runs to 15 residues. The CDR3 nucleotides are TGTGCCAGCAGTGAGAGAAGTACTGGCACAGATACGCAGTATTTT. This translates into CASSERSTGTDTQYF.

The chain has TRBV30 and TRBJ2-5; possibly TRBD2 for D (5 bases). Trimming stripped 7 bases from V and 1 base from J, with 10 bases between. The CDR3 has 12 amino acids. Germline V CDR1 and CDR2: GTSNPN, SVGIG (reference sequence). This CDR3 reads CAFGRGQETQYF. The CDR3 coding sequence is TGTGCCTTTGGCCGGGGCCAAGAGACCCAGTACTTC.

The chain links TRBV28 to TRBJ1-5; the D is unclear. The V gene lost 4 bases and the J gene lost 2 bases, with 9 bases spanning the gap. Germline assignment: CDR1 MDHEN and CDR2 SYDVKM. This CDR3 is 14 amino acids long. The CDR3 bases are TGTGCCAGCAGTTCCACCCAGGGCAATCAGCCCCAGCATTTT. Translating gives CASSSTQGNQPQHF.

This chain uses TRBV4-2 with TRBJ1-4; 10 bases line up with TRBD1. This CDR3 is built from 16 residues. Losses at the gene ends were 0 bases for V and 7 bases for J; bases not matched to a gene: 5. Germline V gene data show CDR1 as LGHNA and CDR2 as YNFKEQ. The CDR3 DNA reads as TGTGCCAGCAGCCAAGATGGGACAGGGGAGGTTGAAAAACTGTTTTTT. The encoded protein is CASSQDGTGEVEKLFF.